Shown below are 13 T cell receptor beta chains from a single sample sequenced in a study of T cells in Graves' hyperthyroidism and ophthalmopathy. The TCR beta CDR3 regions underwent amplification using RNA transcripts as the source. TCR CDR3 regions were first amplified by RT-PCR with HTBI primers. TCRdb reprocessed the multiplex PCR reads via MiXCR and lists one record per CDR3 protein. Of 750,000 to 900,000 distinct CDR3 sequences in the sample, 35% to 45% are singletons; the top ten hold 7% to 10%. Sequencing was done on a sample of blood. These receptors came from a man aged 18 to 29 with Graves' hyperthyroidism.

The rearrangement links TRBV2 to TRBJ2-7; 7 bases are a match to TRBD2. This CDR3 region has 15 residues. The V segment lost 4 bases and the J segment 7 bases; nucleotides outside the gene matches: 13. Germline loops: CDR1 SNHLY, CDR2 FYNNEI. Written as DNA, the CDR3 is TGTGCCAGCAGTGGCGGGACTACCTCCTACAATGAGCAGTACTTC. This translates into CASSGGTTSYNEQYF. Combining the CDR3 with reference TRBV2 and TRBJ2-7 gives the whole variable domain EPEVTQTPSHQVTQMGQEVILRCVPISNHLYFYWYRQILGQKVEFLVSFYNNEISEKSEIFDDQFSVERPDGSNFTLKIRSTKLEDSAMYFCASSGGTTSYNEQYFGPGTRLTVT.

This chain joins TRBV7-2 and TRBJ2-7; D could derive from TRBD1 or TRBD2 (5 bases each). V lost 4 bases to trimming and J lost 0 bases, with 16 bases between them. CDR1 and CDR2 (germline): SGHTA, FQGNSA. CDR3 length equals 16 residues. The CDR3 is CASSSTDWGSSYEQYF. The CDR3 DNA is TGTGCCAGCAGCTCTACTGACTGGGGGTCCTCCTACGAGCAGTACTTC.

The rearrangement uses TRBV12-3 or TRBV12-4 and TRBJ1-2; 7 bases agree with TRBD1. The CDR3 spans 15 residues. Trimming at V came to 4 bases and at J to 4 bases, leaving 9 bases not matched to a gene. CDR3 in amino acids: CASSSTGTAFYGYTF. In DNA, the CDR3 is TGTGCCAGCAGTTCGACAGGGACAGCCTTCTATGGCTACACCTTC.

Only a few counts were recorded for this clonotype. This chain connects TRBV13 to TRBJ1-1; no definite D call. Germline V CDR1 and CDR2: PRHDT, FYEKMQ (reference sequence). The V and J ends lost 1 base and 7 bases respectively, with 7 bases between them. The CDR3 contains 12 residues. CDR3 DNA sequence: TGTGCCAGCAGCTTAGATTTGAGTGAAGCTTTCTTT. It codes for CASSLDLSEAFF.

This sequence joins TRBV5-4 and TRBJ1-4, with 8 nucleotides matching TRBD1. The germline CDR1 and CDR2 sequences are SGHNT and YYREEE (reference sequence). There are 14 residues in the CDR3. Trimming cost V 7 bases and J 2 bases; bases outside gene matches: 4. The CDR3 bases are TGTGCCAGCGGTCAGGGGGCGACTAATGAAAAACTGTTTTTT. Translated, it gives CASGQGATNEKLFF.

In this sample, this clonotype turned up a few times. This sequence joins TRBV6-4 and TRBJ1-1; 9 nucleotides align to TRBD1. Germline-derived CDR1 and CDR2 are MRHNA and SNTAGT. The CDR3 consists of 15 residues. J gave up 0 bases and V 6 bases, and 5 bases lay outside the gene matches. CDR3 nucleotide sequence: TGTGCCAGCAGGGGGACAGGGAGGGTGAACACTGAAGCTTTCTTT. It yields the protein CASRGTGRVNTEAFF.

The table lists this clonotype with a few counts. This rearrangement joins TRBV12-3 or TRBV12-4 to TRBJ2-5; 16 nucleotides align to TRBD2. Germline trimming cut 5 bases from V and 3 bases from J; bases unmatched to any gene: 3. This CDR3 spans 16 amino acids. Here the CDR3 DNA reads TGTGCCAGCAGTCCGGGACTAGCGGGGGGGGAAGAGACCCAGTACTTC. Amino acids: CASSPGLAGGEETQYF.

This clonotype was recorded a few times. The J gene is TRBJ1-2, the V gene TRBV5-5; 9 positions match TRBD1. Germline CDR1 reads SGHKS; CDR2 reads YYEKEE (reference sequence). J was trimmed by 0 bases and V by 5 bases; bases with no gene match: 11. This CDR3 contains 17 residues. The CDR3 reads CASRIQGARPANYGYTF. DNA for the CDR3: TGTGCCAGCAGGATACAGGGGGCTCGACCCGCTAACTATGGCTACACCTTC. The variable domain in full, completed from reference TRBV5-5 and TRBJ1-2, reads DAGVTQSPTHLIKTRGQQVTLRCSPISGHKSVSWYQQVLGQGPQFIFQYYEKEERGRGNFPDRFSARQFPNYSSELNVNALLLGDSALYLCASRIQGARPANYGYTFGSGTRLTVV.

This clonotype was seen a few times. The chain carries TRBV19 and TRBJ1-5, with D possibly TRBD1 on 6 matching bases. From germline, CDR1 is LNHDA and CDR2 SQIVND (reference sequence). The germline V and J ends were trimmed by 4 bases and 4 bases, with 14 bases remaining between them. The CDR3 contains 15 residues. CDR3 loop: CASSTTGTPNQPQHF. The CDR3 DNA sequence: TGTGCCAGTAGTACTACCGGGACACCTAATCAGCCCCAGCATTTT.

This clonotype was seen more than once but under ten times. This sequence joins TRBV7-9 and TRBJ2-5, with 12 bases lining up with TRBD2. This CDR3 spans 14 amino acids. Germline loops: CDR1 SEHNR, CDR2 FQNEAQ (reference sequence). The junction had 4 bases not matched to a gene; V was cut back by 6 bases and J by 5 bases. The chain's CDR3 is CASSASGGAETQYF. In DNA form, the CDR3 reads TGTGCCAGCAGTGCTAGCGGGGGGGCCGAGACCCAGTACTTC. Combining the CDR3 with reference TRBV7-9 and TRBJ2-5 gives the whole variable domain DTGVSQNPRHKITKRGQNVTFRCDPISEHNRLYWYRQTLGQGPEFLTYFQNEAQLEKSRLLSDRFSAERPKGSFSTLEIQRTEQGDSAMYLCASSASGGAETQYFGPGTRLLVL.

The chain joins TRBV10-3 to TRBJ1-2, with D unresolved. The V gene's germline CDR1 is ENHRY and CDR2 SYGVKD. The CDR3 totals 13 residues. Trimming took off 7 bases at V and 2 bases at J, with 11 bases between the two ends. CDR3 residues: CAITRDANYGYTF. The CDR3 bases are TGTGCCATCACCCGAGACGCAAACTATGGCTACACCTTC.

This clonotype came up many times. The chain couples TRBV9 to TRBJ1-4; tentatively, D is TRBD1 (5 bases). CDR1 SGDLS and CDR2 YYNGEE come from the germline V gene. The CDR3 totals 12 residues. Between the trimmed V and J ends, which lost 3 bases and 12 bases, there was a span of 12 bases. CDR3 region: CASSAARGELFF. Here the CDR3 DNA reads TGTGCCAGCAGCGCTGCCCGGGGGGAACTGTTTTTT.

The chain uses TRBV29-1 and TRBJ2-3; D is uncertain. CDR1 is SQVTM, CDR2 ANQGSEA, per germline. Trimming took off 4 bases at V and 0 bases at J, with 8 bases between the two ends. The CDR3 is 13 amino acids. The DNA for the CDR3 is TGCAGCGTTGTGCGCGTTAGCACAGATACGCAGTATTTT. This encodes CSVVRVSTDTQYF.